This TCR beta chain was recorded in a study of shared clonotypes between healthy human individuals. Clones were read by immunoSEQ multiplex PCR, and TCRdb kept only the in-frame ones, dropping some. This table holds 450,000 to 500,000 clones, around three quarters found once. The germline V gene has CDR1 MNHEY and CDR2 SMNVEV (reference sequence). CDR3 length: 14 amino acids. The V end lost 8 bases, the J end lost 5 bases, and 18 bases lay between the germline ends. The specimen was PBMCs. This TCR was sampled from a middle-aged woman in good health. Some clones in this sample may be carry-over from other donors' samples. J is TRBJ2-5 and V is TRBV27, with D possibly being TRBD1 or TRBD2 (6 bases each). CDR3 in DNA: TGTGCCAGCCGGGCCGGGGGCGGCCGGGAGACCCAGTACTTC. Protein product: CASRAGGGRETQYF.